This T cell receptor beta chain was found in a study of identical twins. cDNA molecules carried unique molecular identifiers, and template switching added a universal primer site. TCRdb processed the 5' RACE reads anew with MiXCR; each CDR3 protein has one entry. The table records hundreds of thousands of distinct CDR3 sequences, around a sixth of them present only once. With regard to this clonotype: Its antigen is unidentified.

Points from the study as a whole: Not following the same donors, the study drew its conclusions from cross-sectional statistical analysis.

Germline CDR1 SGHVS, CDR2 FNYEAQ. The CDR3 runs 16 residues. V lost 5 bases, J lost 0 bases, and 6 bases stayed unmatched. The same sample was also studied in work on T cells expressing NK-cell markers. That paper notes: The authors derived TCR beta repertoires from sorted CD3+CD56+NKG2C+, CD3+CD56+NKG2C- and CD3+CD56-NKG2C+ T cells. A handful of donors had dominant NKG2C+ clonotypes that comprised about 1.0-7.5% of their CD8+ T cells.

The chain joins TRBV7-6 to TRBJ2-1; 8 bases are a match to TRBD1. The clonotype was recovered from a woman in her late teens or twenties in good health. The sequenced sample was PBMCs. The DNA for the CDR3 is TGTGCCAGCAGCATGTACAGGGGGAGCTCCTACAATGAGCAGTTCTTC. It codes for CASSMYRGSSYNEQFF.